This T cell receptor beta chain was recorded in a study of T cell clonality in common variable immunodeficiency. In germline, CDR1 is SGHAT, CDR2 FQNNGV. CDR3 length: 15 residues. V was cut by 6 bases and J by 4 bases, with 13 bases left in between. Repertoires were generated with immunoSEQ multiplex PCR, while TCRdb's copy carries only in-frame clones and drops some. The record shows 25,000 to 30,000 clones for this sample, with no singletons present. In this sample, this clone turned up a few times. Its specificity is unknown. The read halts 3 residues ahead of the CDR3 end, with the missing end drawn from the germline J gene. Points from the study as a whole: Fewer deletions and N-nucleotide insertions were reportedly seen in common variable immunodeficiency TCR beta sequences.

Reduced serum IgG, IgA and/or IgM plus specific antibody deficiency defined CVID. The sequencing input was peripheral blood mononuclear cells. The receptor's source is a human donor with common variable immunodeficiency. The chain combines TRBV11-2 with TRBJ1-6; possibly TRBD1 for D (6 bases). The part of the CDR3 DNA that was read is TGTGCCAGCAGGACGGGGGGCAGTTATAATTCACCC. Protein sequence: CASRTGGSYNSP. The whole CDR3 is CASRTGGSYNSPLHF.